Following are 13 T cell receptor beta chains from one sample sequenced in a study of identifying expanded T cells in peripheral blood. The protocol was immunoSEQ multiplex PCR, while the TCRdb copy is restricted to in-frame clones and leaves out a portion. The sample contains around 94,000 clones, roughly 81% of which appear only once. Sequenced: blood. These receptors all stem from a person aged 18 to 75 in good health.

This chain links TRBV6-5 with TRBJ2-1; 8 positions agree with TRBD2. V trimming: 7 bases; J trimming: 6 bases; junction bases outside the gene matches: 8. Germline V gene lookup returns CDR1 MNHEY and CDR2 SVGAGI. The CDR3 sequence is 14 residues long. CDR3 nucleotide sequence: TGTGCCAGCAAGGGAGCGGGGGAGCTCAATGAGCAGTTCTTC. This gives the protein CASKGAGELNEQFF.

This clone came up a few times. Other DNA sequences of this sample code for an identical CDR3. This rearrangement joins TRBV4-1 to TRBJ1-2, with D possibly matching TRBD1 (5 bases). The CDR3 spans 13 residues. Trimming took off 6 bases at V and 5 bases at J, with 13 bases between the two ends. CDR1 is MGHRA, CDR2 YSYEKL, per germline. Here the CDR3 DNA reads TGCGCCAGCAGGCCAACAGGATTGTATGGCTACACCTTC. Translating gives CASRPTGLYGYTF.

V is TRBV5-5 and J is TRBJ1-5; D remains unclear. V was pared by 2 bases and J by 4 bases, with 7 bases between. The germline V gene has CDR1 SGHKS and CDR2 YYEKEE (reference sequence). The CDR3 length is 13 residues. In DNA form, the CDR3 reads TGTGCCAGCAGCTTCAACGGAAATCAGCCCCAGCATTTT. Protein product: CASSFNGNQPQHF.

The chain carries TRBV5-1 and TRBJ2-7; the match to TRBD1 covers 8 bases. This CDR3 region has 14 residues. From germline, CDR1 is SGHRS and CDR2 YFSETQ. Trimming removed 0 bases from V and 5 bases from J; junction bases left unmatched: 4. In nucleotides, the CDR3 is TGCGCCAGCAGCTTGGGACAGGGGCTGAACGAGCAGTACTTC. This encodes CASSLGQGLNEQYF.

The J gene is TRBJ2-5, the V gene TRBV2; D gene unclear. V dropped 7 bases and J dropped 4 bases, with 16 bases sitting between them. The CDR3 has 14 amino acids. The germline V gene has CDR1 SNHLY and CDR2 FYNNEI. The chain's CDR3 is CASTVGSLRETQYF. CDR3 bases: TGTGCCAGCACCGTCGGGTCCCTACGAGAGACCCAGTACTTC.

The V and J genes are TRBV23-1 and TRBJ1-2; no reliable D call. TRBV23-1 is an ORF, and what it does is uncertain. CDR3 length equals 17 residues. V was clipped by 0 bases and J by 0 bases, with 14 bases between them. CDR3 protein: CASSQSAGRRSNYGYTF. Written as DNA, the CDR3 is TGCGCCAGCAGTCAATCGGCGGGCCGCAGATCTAACTATGGCTACACCTTC.

The V call is TRBV5-1, the J call TRBJ2-6; D not certain. V lost 0 bases to trimming and J lost 1 base, with 14 bases between them. CDR1 and CDR2 (germline): SGHRS, YFSETQ. The CDR3 spans 18 residues. In DNA, the CDR3 is TGCGCCAGCAGCTTGGGTGAGCCAGGCCTTTCTGGGGCCAACGTCCTGACTTTC. This encodes CASSLGEPGLSGANVLTF.

V gene TRBV7-9 combines with J gene TRBJ1-1; D possibly corresponds to TRBD1 (5 bases). Trimming removed 3 bases from V and 5 bases from J, with 13 bases in between. The CDR3 consists of 14 residues. Per germline, CDR1 SEHNR and CDR2 FQNEAQ (reference sequence). The DNA for the CDR3 is TGTGCCAGCAGCTTCTTCGGGGGGGAGACTGAAGCTTTCTTT. This encodes CASSFFGGETEAFF.

This chain links TRBV14 with TRBJ1-2; possible D gene TRBD1, 5 bases. The V end was cut by 0 bases, the J end by 8 bases, with 19 bases between. Germline V gene sequence: CDR1 SGHDN, CDR2 FVKESK. CDR3 length: 16 amino acids. The CDR3: CASSQERPGGGWGYTF. In nucleotides, the CDR3 is TGTGCCAGCAGCCAAGAACGGCCAGGCGGGGGTTGGGGCTACACCTTC.

The chain carries TRBV28 and TRBJ1-2; TRBD1 might be the D (5 bases). Germline CDR1 reads MDHEN; CDR2 reads SYDVKM. This CDR3 contains 16 residues. Trimming took off 1 base at V and 6 bases at J, with 18 bases between the two ends. This chain's CDR3 is CASSLFRQKWGHGYTF. CDR3 bases: TGTGCCAGCAGTTTATTTAGACAGAAGTGGGGTCATGGCTACACCTTC.

This clone was recorded a few times. CDR3 DNA sequence: TGTGCCAGCAGCTCCACAGGGCCCTATGGCTACACCTTC. This encodes CASSSTGPYGYTF. The chain uses TRBV7-9 and TRBJ1-2; TRBD1 is a possible D gene (6 bases). This CDR3 is 13 amino acids long. V was clipped by 4 bases and J by 4 bases, with 10 bases between them. The germline CDR1 and CDR2 sequences are SEHNR and FQNEAQ (reference sequence).

This clone has a handful of counts. The rearrangement uses TRBV5-6 and TRBJ1-5, with TRBD1 matching 8 bases. The CDR3 has 13 amino acids. Germline V gene lookup returns CDR1 SGHDT and CDR2 YYEEEE. V gave up 6 bases and J gave up 4 bases; unmatched junction bases: 3. The CDR3: CASKRQGNQPQHF. The CDR3 nucleotides read TGTGCCAGCAAGAGACAGGGGAATCAGCCCCAGCATTTT.

This clone was counted only a few times. The rearrangement uses TRBV7-2 and TRBJ2-3, with TRBD2 identical over 7 bases. The germline V gene encodes CDR1 SGHTA and CDR2 FQGNSA. The CDR3 length is 15 residues. V was pared by 8 bases and J by 2 bases, with 10 bases of the junction left unmatched. The chain's CDR3 is CASGRRAGSTDTQYF. In DNA form, the CDR3 reads TGTGCCAGCGGTCGGCGAGCGGGGTCCACAGATACGCAGTATTTT.